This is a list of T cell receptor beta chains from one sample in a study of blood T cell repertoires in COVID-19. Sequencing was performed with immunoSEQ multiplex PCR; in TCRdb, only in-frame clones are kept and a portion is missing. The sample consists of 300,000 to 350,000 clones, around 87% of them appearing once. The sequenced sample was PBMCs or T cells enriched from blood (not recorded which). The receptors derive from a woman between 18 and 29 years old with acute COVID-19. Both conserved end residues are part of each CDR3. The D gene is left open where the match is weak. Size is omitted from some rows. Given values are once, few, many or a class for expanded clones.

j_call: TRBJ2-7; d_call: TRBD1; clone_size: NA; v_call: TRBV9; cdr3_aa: CASSVDAGGGYEQYF; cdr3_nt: TGTGCCAGCAGCGTAGACGCAGGGGGCGGCTACGAGCAGTACTTC
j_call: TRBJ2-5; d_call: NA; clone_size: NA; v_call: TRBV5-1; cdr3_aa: CASSLGQGETQYF; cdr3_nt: TGCGCCAGCAGCTTGGGCCAGGGAGAGACCCAGTACTTC
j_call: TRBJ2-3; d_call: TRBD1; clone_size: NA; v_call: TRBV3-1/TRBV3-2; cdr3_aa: CASSQAGQGAGPDTQYF; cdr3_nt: TGTGCCAGCAGCCAAGCGGGACAGGGGGCCGGCCCAGATACGCAGTATTTT
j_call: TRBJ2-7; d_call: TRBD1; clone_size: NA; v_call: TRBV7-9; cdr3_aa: CASSRTGYDYEQYF; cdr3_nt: TGTGCCAGCAGCCGGACAGGGTATGACTACGAGCAGTACTTC
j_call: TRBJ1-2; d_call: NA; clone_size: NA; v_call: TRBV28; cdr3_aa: CASTRRGYGYTF; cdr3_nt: TGTGCCAGCACCAGACGGGGATATGGCTACACCTTC
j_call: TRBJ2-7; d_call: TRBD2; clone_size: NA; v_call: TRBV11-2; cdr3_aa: CASRPGLAGYEQYF; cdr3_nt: TGTGCCAGCAGACCGGGACTAGCGGGTTACGAGCAGTACTTC
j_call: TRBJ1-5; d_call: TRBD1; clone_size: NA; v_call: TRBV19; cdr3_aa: CAKTDRRGRIYSNQPQHF; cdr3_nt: TGTGCCAAGACAGACAGGAGGGGGCGAATTTATAGCAATCAGCCCCAGCATTTT
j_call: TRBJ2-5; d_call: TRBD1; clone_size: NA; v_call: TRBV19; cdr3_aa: CASSLGQDVGTQYF; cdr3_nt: TGTGCCAGTAGTCTAGGACAGGACGTGGGGACCCAGTACTTC
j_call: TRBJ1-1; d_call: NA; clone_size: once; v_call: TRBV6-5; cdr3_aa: CASSLEGQTEAFF; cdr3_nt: TGTGCCAGCAGCCTAGAGGGACAAACTGAAGCTTTCTTT
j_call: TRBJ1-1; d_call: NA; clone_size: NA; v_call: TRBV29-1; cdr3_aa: CSVGGGTEAFF; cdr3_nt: TGCAGCGTTGGAGGTGGCACTGAAGCTTTCTTT
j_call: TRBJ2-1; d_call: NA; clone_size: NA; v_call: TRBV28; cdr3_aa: CASSGSPDEQFF; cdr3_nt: TGTGCCAGCAGCGGGAGTCCGGATGAGCAGTTCTTC
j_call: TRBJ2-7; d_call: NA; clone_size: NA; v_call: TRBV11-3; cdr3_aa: CASSLDYSSYEQYF; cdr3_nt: TGTGCCAGCAGCTTAGATTACAGCTCCTACGAGCAGTACTTC
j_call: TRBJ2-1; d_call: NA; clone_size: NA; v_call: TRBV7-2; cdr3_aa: CASSLPYRVGSYNEQFF; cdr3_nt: TGTGCCAGCAGCTTGCCTTACAGGGTTGGGTCCTACAATGAGCAGTTCTTC
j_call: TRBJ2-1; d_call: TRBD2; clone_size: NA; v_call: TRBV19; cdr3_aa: CASSIGLAGGESYNEQFF; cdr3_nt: TGTGCCAGTAGTATAGGGCTAGCGGGAGGGGAAAGCTACAATGAGCAGTTCTTC
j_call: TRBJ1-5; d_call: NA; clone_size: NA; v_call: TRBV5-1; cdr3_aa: CASSKTGYFNQPQHF; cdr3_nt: TGCGCCAGCAGCAAGACAGGTTACTTTAATCAGCCCCAGCATTTT
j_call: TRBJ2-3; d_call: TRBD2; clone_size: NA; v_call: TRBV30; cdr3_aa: CAWSGLAGSDTQYF; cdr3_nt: TGTGCCTGGAGTGGACTAGCGGGATCAGATACGCAGTATTTT
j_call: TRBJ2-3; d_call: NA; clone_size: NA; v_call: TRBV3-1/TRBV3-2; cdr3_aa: CASSQRVHGTDTQYF; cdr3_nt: TGTGCCAGCAGCCAGCGGGTTCACGGGACAGATACGCAGTATTTT
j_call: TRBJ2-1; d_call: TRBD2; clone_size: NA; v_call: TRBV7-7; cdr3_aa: CASSPTSGRKDEQFF; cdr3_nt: TGTGCTAGCAGCCCCACTAGCGGGAGAAAGGATGAGCAGTTCTTC
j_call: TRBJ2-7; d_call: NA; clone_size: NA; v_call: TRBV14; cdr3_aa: CASSQVYWDSYEQYF; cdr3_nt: TGTGCCAGCAGCCAAGTTTACTGGGACTCTTACGAGCAGTACTTC
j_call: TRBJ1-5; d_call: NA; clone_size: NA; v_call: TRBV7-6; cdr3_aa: CASSLSGAWNQPQHF; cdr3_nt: TGTGCCAGCAGCTTATCTGGGGCTTGGAATCAGCCCCAGCATTTT
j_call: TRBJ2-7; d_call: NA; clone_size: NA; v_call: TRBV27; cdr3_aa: CASSLLATPYYEQYF; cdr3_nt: TGTGCCAGCAGTTTGTTAGCCACCCCGTACTACGAGCAGTACTTC
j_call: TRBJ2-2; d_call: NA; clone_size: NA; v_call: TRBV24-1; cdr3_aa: CATSEIDSSGELFF; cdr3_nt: TGTGCCACCAGTGAAATAGACAGTTCCGGGGAGCTGTTTTTT
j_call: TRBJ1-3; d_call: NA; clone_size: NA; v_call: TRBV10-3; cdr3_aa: CAISDIIGDTIYF; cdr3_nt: TGTGCCATCAGTGACATTATAGGGGACACCATATATTTT
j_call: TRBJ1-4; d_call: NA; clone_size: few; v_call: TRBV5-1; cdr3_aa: CASRKAAAVNEKLFF; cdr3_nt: TGCGCCAGCAGGAAGGCGGCGGCGGTTAATGAAAAACTGTTTTTT
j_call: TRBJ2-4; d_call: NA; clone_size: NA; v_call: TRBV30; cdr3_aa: CAWSIGLTGVAKNIQYF; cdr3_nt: TGTGCCTGGAGTATAGGGCTTACGGGAGTAGCCAAAAACATTCAGTACTTC
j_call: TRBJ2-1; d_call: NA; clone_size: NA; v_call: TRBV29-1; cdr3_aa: CSSPGDSLGYNEQFF; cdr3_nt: TGCAGCTCTCCTGGGGACTCCCTCGGTTACAATGAGCAGTTCTTC
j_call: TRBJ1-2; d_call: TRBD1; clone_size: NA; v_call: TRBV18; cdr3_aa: CASSPPTGIVGGYTF; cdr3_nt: TGTGCCAGCTCACCTCCGACAGGGATAGTGGGTGGCTACACCTTC
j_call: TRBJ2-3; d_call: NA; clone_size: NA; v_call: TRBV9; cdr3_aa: CASSVAADTQYF; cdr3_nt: TGTGCCAGCAGCGTAGCCGCAGATACGCAGTATTTT
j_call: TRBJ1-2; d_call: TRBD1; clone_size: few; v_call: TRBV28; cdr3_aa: CASSRISGQGYGYTF; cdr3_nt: TGTGCCAGCAGCCGAATCTCGGGACAGGGGTATGGCTACACCTTC
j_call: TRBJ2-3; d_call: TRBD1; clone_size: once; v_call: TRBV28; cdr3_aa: CASSLQGVTDTQYF; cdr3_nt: TGTGCCAGCAGTTTGCAGGGGGTAACAGATACGCAGTATTTT
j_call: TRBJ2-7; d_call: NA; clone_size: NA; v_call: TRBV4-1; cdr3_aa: CASSQEQVIYEQYF; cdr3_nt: TGCGCCAGCAGCCAAGAACAGGTGATTTACGAGCAGTACTTC
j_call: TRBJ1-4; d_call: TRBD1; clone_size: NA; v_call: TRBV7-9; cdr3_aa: CATDRESRTNEKLFF; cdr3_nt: TGTGCCACGGACAGGGAAAGTCGGACTAATGAAAAACTGTTTTTT
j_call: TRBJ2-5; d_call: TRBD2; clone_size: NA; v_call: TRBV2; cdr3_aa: CASSDPAGAETQYF; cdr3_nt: TGTGCCAGCAGTGACCCAGCGGGAGCAGAGACCCAGTACTTC
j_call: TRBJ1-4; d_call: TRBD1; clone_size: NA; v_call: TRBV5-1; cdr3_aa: CASSGDRGGEKLFF; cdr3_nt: TGCGCCAGCAGCGGAGACAGGGGGGGAGAAAAACTGTTTTTT
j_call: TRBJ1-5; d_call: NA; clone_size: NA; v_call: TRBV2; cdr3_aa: CASSVEGGNQPQHF; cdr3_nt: TGTGCCAGCAGCGTCGAGGGGGGCAATCAGCCCCAGCATTTT
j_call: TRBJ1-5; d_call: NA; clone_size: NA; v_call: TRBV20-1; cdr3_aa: CSARDGQPQHF; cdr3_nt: TGCAGTGCTAGAGACGGTCAGCCCCAGCATTTT
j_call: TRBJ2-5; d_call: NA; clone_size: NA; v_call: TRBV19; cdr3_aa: CASSTRQVQETQYF; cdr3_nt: TGTGCCAGTAGTACCCGACAGGTTCAAGAGACCCAGTACTTC
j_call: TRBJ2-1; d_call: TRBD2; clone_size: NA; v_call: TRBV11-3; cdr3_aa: CASSPSGGYNEQFF; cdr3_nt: TGTGCCAGCAGCCCGTCGGGAGGGTACAATGAGCAGTTCTTC
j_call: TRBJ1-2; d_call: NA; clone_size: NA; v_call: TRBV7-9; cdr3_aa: CASSPDISYGYTF; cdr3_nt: TGTGCCAGCAGCCCTGACATTTCCTATGGCTACACCTTC
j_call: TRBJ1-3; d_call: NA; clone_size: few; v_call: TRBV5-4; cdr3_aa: CASSLSGDLSGNTIYF; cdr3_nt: TGTGCCAGCAGCCTCTCAGGGGATCTCTCTGGAAACACCATATATTTT
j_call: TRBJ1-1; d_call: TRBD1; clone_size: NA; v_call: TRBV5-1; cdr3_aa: CASSWGDRGTEAFF; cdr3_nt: TGCGCCAGCAGCTGGGGGGACAGGGGGACTGAAGCTTTCTTT
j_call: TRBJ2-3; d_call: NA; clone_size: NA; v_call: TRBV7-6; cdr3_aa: CASSLASGTDTQYF; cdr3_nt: TGTGCCAGCAGCTTAGCGTCGGGCACAGATACGCAGTATTTT
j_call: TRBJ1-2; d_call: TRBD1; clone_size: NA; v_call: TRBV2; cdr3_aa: CASSPGQGGYGYTF; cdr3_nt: TGTGCCAGCAGTCCGGGACAGGGAGGCTATGGCTACACCTTC
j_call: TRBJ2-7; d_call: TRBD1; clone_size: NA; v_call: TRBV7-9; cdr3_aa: CASSPIQGAGEQYF; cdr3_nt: TGTGCCAGCAGCCCTATACAGGGGGCTGGAGAGCAGTACTTC
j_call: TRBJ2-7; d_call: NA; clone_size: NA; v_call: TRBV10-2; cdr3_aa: CASGRGGGYEQYF; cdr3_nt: TGCGCCAGCGGACGGGGAGGGGGCTACGAGCAGTACTTC
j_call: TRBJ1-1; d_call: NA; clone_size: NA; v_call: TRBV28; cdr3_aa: CASRWQTEAFF; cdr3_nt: TGTGCCAGCAGGTGGCAGACTGAAGCTTTCTTT
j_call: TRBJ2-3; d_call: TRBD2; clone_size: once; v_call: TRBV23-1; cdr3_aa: CASSQWRLAGETDTQYF; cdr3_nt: TGCGCCAGCAGTCAATGGCGACTAGCGGGAGAAACAGATACGCAGTATTTT
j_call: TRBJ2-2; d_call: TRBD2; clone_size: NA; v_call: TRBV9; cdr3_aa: CASSVPTSGGNGELFF; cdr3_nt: TGTGCCAGCAGCGTACCAACTAGCGGGGGGAACGGGGAGCTGTTTTTT
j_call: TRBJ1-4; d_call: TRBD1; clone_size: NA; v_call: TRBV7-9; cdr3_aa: CASETGATNEKLFF; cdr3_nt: TGTGCCTCTGAGACAGGGGCAACTAATGAAAAACTGTTTTTT
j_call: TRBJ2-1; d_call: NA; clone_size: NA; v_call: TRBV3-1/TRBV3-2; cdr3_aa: CASSHIFTGNNEQFF; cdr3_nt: TGTGCCAGCAGCCATATCTTCACCGGGAATAATGAGCAGTTCTTC
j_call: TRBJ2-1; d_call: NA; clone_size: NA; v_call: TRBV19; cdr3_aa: CASVPGPSYNEQFF; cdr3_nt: TGTGCCTCAGTACCAGGGCCATCCTACAATGAGCAGTTCTTC
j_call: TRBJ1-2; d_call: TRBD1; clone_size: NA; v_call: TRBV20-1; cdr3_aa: CSASDIGQEYNYGYTF; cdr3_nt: TGCAGTGCCAGTGATATTGGACAGGAATATAACTATGGCTACACCTTC
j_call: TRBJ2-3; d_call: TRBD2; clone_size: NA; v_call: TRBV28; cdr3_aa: CASSLLGGRASTDTQYF; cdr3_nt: TGTGCCAGCAGTTTATTAGGCGGGAGGGCCAGCACAGATACGCAGTATTTT
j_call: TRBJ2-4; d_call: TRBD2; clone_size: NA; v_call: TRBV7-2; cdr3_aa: CASSPLGTSGNIQYF; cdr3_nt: TGTGCCAGCAGCCCTCTCGGGACTAGCGGAAACATTCAGTACTTC
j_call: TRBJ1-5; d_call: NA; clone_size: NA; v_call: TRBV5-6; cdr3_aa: CASSFLEEGYQPQHF; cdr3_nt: TGTGCCAGCAGCTTCCTCGAGGAGGGTTATCAGCCCCAGCATTTT